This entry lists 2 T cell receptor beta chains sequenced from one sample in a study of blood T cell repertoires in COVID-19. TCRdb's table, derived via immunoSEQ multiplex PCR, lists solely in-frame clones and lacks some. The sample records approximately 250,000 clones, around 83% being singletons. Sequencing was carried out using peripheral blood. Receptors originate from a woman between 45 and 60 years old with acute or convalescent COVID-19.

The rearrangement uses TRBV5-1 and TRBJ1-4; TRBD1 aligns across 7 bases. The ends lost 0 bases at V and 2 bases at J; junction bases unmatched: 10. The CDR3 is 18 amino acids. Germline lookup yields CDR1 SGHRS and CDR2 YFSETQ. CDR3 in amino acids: CASSLGWQGGATNEKLFF. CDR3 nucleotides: TGCGCCAGCAGCTTGGGTTGGCAGGGGGGCGCGACTAATGAAAAACTGTTTTTT. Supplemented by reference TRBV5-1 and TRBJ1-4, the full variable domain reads KAGVTQTPRYLIKTRGQQVTLSCSPISGHRSVSWYQQTPGQGLQFLFEYFSETQRNKGNFPGRFSGRQFSNSRSEMNVSTLELGDSALYLCASSLGWQGGATNEKLFFGSGTQLSVL.

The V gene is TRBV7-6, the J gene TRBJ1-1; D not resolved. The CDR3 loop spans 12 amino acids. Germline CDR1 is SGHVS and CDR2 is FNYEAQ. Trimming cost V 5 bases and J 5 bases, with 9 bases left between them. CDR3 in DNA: TGTGCCAGCAGCGCGGGTGAAACTGAAGCTTTCTTT. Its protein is CASSAGETEAFF.